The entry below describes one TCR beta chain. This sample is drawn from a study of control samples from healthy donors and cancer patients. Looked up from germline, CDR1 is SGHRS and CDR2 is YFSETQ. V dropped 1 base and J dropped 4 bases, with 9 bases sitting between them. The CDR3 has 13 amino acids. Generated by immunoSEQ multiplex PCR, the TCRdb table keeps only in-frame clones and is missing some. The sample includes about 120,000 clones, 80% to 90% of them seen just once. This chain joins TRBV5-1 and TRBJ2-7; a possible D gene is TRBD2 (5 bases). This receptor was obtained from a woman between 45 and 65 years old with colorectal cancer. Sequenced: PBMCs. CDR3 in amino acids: CASSLIGGYEQYF. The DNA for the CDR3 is TGCGCCAGCAGCTTGATAGGAGGTTACGAGCAGTACTTC.